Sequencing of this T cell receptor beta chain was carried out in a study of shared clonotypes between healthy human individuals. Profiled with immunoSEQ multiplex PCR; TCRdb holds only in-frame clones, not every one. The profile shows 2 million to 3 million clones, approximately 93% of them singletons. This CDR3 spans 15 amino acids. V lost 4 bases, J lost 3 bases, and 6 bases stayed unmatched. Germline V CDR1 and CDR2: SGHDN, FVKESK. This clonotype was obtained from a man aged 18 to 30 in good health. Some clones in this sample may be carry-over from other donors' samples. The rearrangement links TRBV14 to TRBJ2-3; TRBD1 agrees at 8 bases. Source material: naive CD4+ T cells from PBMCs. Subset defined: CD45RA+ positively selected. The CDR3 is CASSPGQVVTDTQYF. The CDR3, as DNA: TGTGCCAGCAGCCCGGGACAGGTAGTGACAGATACGCAGTATTTT.